This TCR beta chain comes out of a study of radiotherapy plus CTLA-4 blockade in lung cancer. Across the study: Objective responses occurred in about 17% of patients; around 28% had disease control.

Only a few counts were recorded for this clone. Data came from immunoSEQ multiplex PCR; TCRdb stores just in-frame clones and leaves some out. The profile shows 55,000 to 70,000 clones, roughly 80% of them singletons. The CDR3 spans 15 residues. Trimming cost V 2 bases and J 6 bases; bases outside gene matches: 9. The germline CDR1 and CDR2 sequences are SEHNR and FQNEAQ (reference sequence). The chain has TRBV7-9 and TRBJ1-1; 7 bases line up with TRBD1. The starting material was peripheral blood, obtained from a patient treated with radiotherapy plus ipilimumab. The source is a human donor with non-small cell lung cancer who had a complete response to radiotherapy plus ipilimumab. The CDR3 DNA reads TGTGCCAGCAGCTTAAGGGGGACAGTGGGGGCTGAAGCTTTCTTT. It specifies CASSLRGTVGAEAFF.